What follows are 16 T cell receptor beta chains derived from one specimen sequenced in a study of blood T cell repertoires in COVID-19. Assay: immunoSEQ multiplex PCR; the TCRdb copy retains only in-frame clones and omits some. Altogether 150,000 to 200,000 clones are present, approximately 83% being singletons, with the ten largest covering about 2%. Sequences were obtained from peripheral blood. The receptors shown here come from a woman aged 80 or older with acute or convalescent COVID-19.

The V gene is TRBV10-1, the J gene TRBJ1-2; no clear D gene. Trimming took 0 bases from V and 7 from J, leaving 12 bases between them. Per germline, CDR1 WNHNN and CDR2 SYGVQD (reference sequence). CDR3 size: 14 residues. CDR3 coding DNA: TGCGCCAGCAGTGAGTCGAGGCTCGCAAGTGGCTACACCTTC. This gives the protein CASSESRLASGYTF.

The CDR3 loop reads CATSDSDRGGGNIQYF. CDR3 in DNA: TGTGCCACCAGTGATTCCGACAGGGGTGGGGGAAACATTCAGTACTTC. The chain has TRBV24-1 and TRBJ2-4, with TRBD1 matching over 8 bases. This CDR3 has 16 amino acids. V shed 2 bases, J shed 6 bases, and the junction held 8 bases outside the gene matches. CDR1 KGHDR and CDR2 SFDVKD come from the germline V gene.

This clone was picked up one time. This sequence joins TRBV9 and TRBJ2-2, with 9 bases identical to TRBD2. V lost 0 bases and J lost 7; bases outside the gene matches: 10. The CDR3 length is 17 residues. Germline V lookup: CDR1 SGDLS, CDR2 YYNGEE. The CDR3 DNA sequence: TGTGCCAGCAGCGTAGGTGATAGCGGGGGCCGGGGCGGGGAGCTGTTTTTT. This sequence encodes CASSVGDSGGRGGELFF.

This chain connects TRBV6-5 to TRBJ1-5; possible D gene TRBD1, 5 bases. V shed 6 bases and J shed 0 bases, with 12 bases lying between them. From germline, CDR1 is MNHEY and CDR2 SVGAGI. The CDR3 sequence is 15 residues long. CDR3 amino acids: CASRRQLDSNQPQHF. In nucleotides, the CDR3 is TGTGCCAGCAGACGACAGTTGGATAGCAATCAGCCCCAGCATTTT.

The chain joins TRBV15 to TRBJ2-5; 8 bases map to TRBD1. After removal of 1 base from V and 6 bases from J, the junction contained 10 bases not matched to a gene. Germline CDR1 reads LNHNV; CDR2 reads YYDKDF (reference sequence). The CDR3 has 16 residues. In nucleotides, the CDR3 is TGTGCCACCAGCAGAGTTGGGACAGGCGAGGGGAAGACCCAGTACTTC. Protein sequence: CATSRVGTGEGKTQYF.

The chain links TRBV2 to TRBJ2-7; D perhaps matches TRBD2 (6 bases). This CDR3 has 13 amino acids. CDR1 and CDR2 (germline): SNHLY, FYNNEI. V was pared by 6 bases and J by 0 bases, with 9 bases between. CDR3 nucleotides: TGTGCCAGCAGCGGCGGGACCTCCTACGAGCAGTACTTC. Encoded protein: CASSGGTSYEQYF.

This rearrangement joins TRBV11-2 to TRBJ2-2; perhaps TRBD1 as D (7 bases). V gave up 4 bases and J gave up 0 bases, with 12 bases separating them. Germline-derived CDR1 and CDR2 are SGHAT and FQNNGV. The CDR3 contains 16 residues. CDR3 residues: CASSSLRGANTGELFF. Written as DNA, the CDR3 is TGTGCCAGCAGCTCCCTCAGGGGGGCGAACACCGGGGAGCTGTTTTTT.

This chain uses TRBV9 with TRBJ2-5, with 9 bases fitting TRBD1. The CDR3 has 18 residues. The V gene's germline CDR1 is SGDLS and CDR2 YYNGEE. The trim removed 0 bases at V and 2 bases at J, leaving 11 bases unmatched. The chain's CDR3 is CASSVGPGTGSVQETQYF. CDR3 bases: TGTGCCAGCAGCGTAGGACCCGGGACAGGGTCCGTACAAGAGACCCAGTACTTC.

J is TRBJ2-7 and V is TRBV7-8, with unresolved D. Trimming removed 5 bases at V and 2 bases at J, with 13 bases between. CDR3 length: 14 amino acids. The germline V gene encodes CDR1 SGHVS and CDR2 FQNEAQ. CDR3 sequence (DNA): TGTGCCAGCAGCCGAGGTTCGATAGCCTACGAGCAGTACTTC. This encodes CASSRGSIAYEQYF.

The rearrangement links TRBV5-1 to TRBJ2-7; 12 bases line up with TRBD1. In germline, CDR1 is SGHRS, CDR2 YFSETQ. This CDR3 region has 17 residues. V trimming: 4 bases; J trimming: 4 bases; junction bases outside the gene matches: 12. The CDR3 nucleotides read TGCGCCAGCAGCCCTAGTATTGGGACAGGGGGCTTTTACGAGCAGTACTTC. It specifies CASSPSIGTGGFYEQYF.

The gene calls are TRBV13 and TRBJ1-2, with D perhaps TRBD1 (6 bases). With 3 bases removed from V and 4 bases from J, the gap between germline ends came to 12 bases. Looked up from germline, CDR1 is PRHDT and CDR2 is FYEKMQ (reference sequence). This CDR3 has 14 residues. CDR3 protein: CASSLRGRGYGYTF. The CDR3 DNA follows: TGTGCCAGCAGCTTGCGGGGGCGAGGCTATGGCTACACCTTC.

The rearrangement joins TRBV19 to TRBJ1-1, with 9 bases identical to TRBD1. CDR1 and CDR2 from the germline V gene are LNHDA and SQIVND (reference sequence). The ends lost 3 bases at V and 4 bases at J; junction bases unmatched: 6. The CDR3 loop spans 15 amino acids. The CDR3, as DNA: TGTGCCAGTAGTATCACAGGGGGCGTTACCACTGAAGCTTTCTTT. This codes for CASSITGGVTTEAFF.

CDR3 amino acids: CASSNGRGRGTGELFF. The CDR3 DNA sequence: TGTGCCAGCAGTAATGGCAGGGGGCGCGGCACCGGGGAGCTGTTTTTT. The chain carries TRBV9 and TRBJ2-2, with 8 bases identical to TRBD1. The CDR3 is 16 residues long. The ends lost 5 bases at V and 4 bases at J; junction bases unmatched: 10. Germline assignment: CDR1 SGDLS and CDR2 YYNGEE.

This clone has just one count. V is TRBV5-4 and J is TRBJ2-5, with 10 bases identical to TRBD1. The CDR3 covers 15 residues. CDR1 is SGHNT and CDR2 is YYREEE in the germline V gene (reference sequence). V was pared by 4 bases and J by 2 bases, with 5 bases of the junction left unmatched. The CDR3 loop is CASSRDRGGQETQYF. The DNA of the CDR3 is TGTGCCAGCAGCAGGGACAGGGGAGGGCAAGAGACCCAGTACTTC.

This clone was counted between two and nine times. CDR3 sequence: CASSLGTGDYGYTF. CDR3 nucleotide sequence: TGTGCCAGCAGCTTGGGGACAGGCGACTATGGCTACACCTTC. V and J are TRBV5-5 and TRBJ1-2, with 7 bases that match TRBD1. The CDR3 covers 14 residues. The trim removed 0 bases at V and 3 bases at J, leaving 2 bases unmatched. Germline V lookup: CDR1 SGHKS, CDR2 YYEKEE (reference sequence). Complete variable domain (other parts from reference TRBV5-5 and TRBJ1-2): DAGVTQSPTHLIKTRGQQVTLRCSPISGHKSVSWYQQVLGQGPQFIFQYYEKEERGRGNFPDRFSARQFPNYSSELNVNALLLGDSALYLCASSLGTGDYGYTFGSGTRLTVV.

This clone was seen only once. The chain uses TRBV19 and TRBJ1-2; 9 bases agree with TRBD1. Germline CDR1 and CDR2: LNHDA and SQIVND (reference sequence). This CDR3 has 16 residues. The ends lost 7 bases at V and 4 bases at J; junction bases unmatched: 13. The CDR3 loop is CASINFQDRGPYGYTF. The CDR3 DNA sequence: TGTGCCAGTATTAATTTCCAGGACAGGGGACCCTATGGCTACACCTTC.